These T cell receptor beta chains were read from a single sample in a study of blood T cell repertoires in COVID-19. Assay: immunoSEQ multiplex PCR; the TCRdb copy retains only in-frame clones and omits some. The repertoire holds 200,000 to 250,000 clones, with approximately 85% as singletons. Material for sequencing was peripheral blood. The origin of the receptors is a middle-aged man with COVID-19, enrolled during active disease. CDR3s include the opening cysteine and the closing phenylalanine or tryptophan. The D gene is left open where the match is weak. Some rows have no size entry. The others give once, few or many, or a class for an expanded clone.

j_gene: TRBJ1-1; len: 14; d_gene: TRBD1; v_gene: TRBV5-1; abundance: -; CDR3aa: CASRHRGGDTEAFF; CDR3nt: TGCGCCAGCAGGCACAGGGGAGGTGACACTGAAGCTTTCTTT
j_gene: TRBJ2-3; len: 13; d_gene: -; v_gene: TRBV9; abundance: -; CDR3aa: CASSGGHTDTQYF; CDR3nt: TGTGCCAGCAGCGGGGGGCACACAGATACGCAGTATTTT
j_gene: TRBJ2-1; len: 15; d_gene: -; v_gene: TRBV18; abundance: -; CDR3aa: CASSPTQVAYNEQFF; CDR3nt: TGTGCCAGCTCACCTACGCAGGTCGCCTACAATGAGCAGTTCTTC
j_gene: TRBJ1-2; len: 17; d_gene: TRBD1; v_gene: TRBV3-1/TRBV3-2; abundance: -; CDR3aa: CASSQDRVGTGTYGYTF; CDR3nt: TGTGCCAGCAGCCAAGATAGGGTGGGGACAGGGACCTATGGCTACACCTTC
j_gene: TRBJ2-3; len: 13; d_gene: -; v_gene: TRBV6-5; abundance: -; CDR3aa: CASAALPTDTQYF; CDR3nt: TGTGCCAGCGCGGCACTACCCACAGATACGCAGTATTTT
j_gene: TRBJ1-1; len: 14; d_gene: -; v_gene: TRBV6-5; abundance: -; CDR3aa: CATIRVPENTEAFF; CDR3nt: TGTGCCACCATCCGGGTTCCGGAGAACACTGAAGCTTTCTTT
j_gene: TRBJ2-2; len: 16; d_gene: TRBD2; v_gene: TRBV6-2/TRBV6-3; abundance: -; CDR3aa: CASSPLAGGRTGELFF; CDR3nt: TGTGCCAGCAGTCCACTAGCGGGGGGGCGCACCGGGGAGCTGTTTTTT
j_gene: TRBJ1-2; len: 18; d_gene: TRBD1; v_gene: TRBV10-1; abundance: -; CDR3aa: CASSEHRRTGEFNYGYTF; CDR3nt: TGCGCCAGCAGTGAGCATCGCCGGACAGGGGAGTTTAACTATGGCTACACCTTC
j_gene: TRBJ2-7; len: 15; d_gene: TRBD2; v_gene: TRBV11-1; abundance: -; CDR3aa: CASSNGGTETYEQYF; CDR3nt: TGTGCCAGCAGCAACGGGGGGACCGAAACCTACGAGCAGTACTTC
j_gene: TRBJ1-1; len: 16; d_gene: TRBD1; v_gene: TRBV9; abundance: -; CDR3aa: CASSARGDRVNTEAFF; CDR3nt: TGTGCCAGCAGCGCGAGAGGGGACAGGGTGAACACTGAAGCTTTCTTT
j_gene: TRBJ2-1; len: 15; d_gene: -; v_gene: TRBV9; abundance: -; CDR3aa: CASSVEQATYNEQFF; CDR3nt: TGTGCCAGCAGCGTAGAACAGGCCACCTACAATGAGCAGTTCTTC
j_gene: TRBJ1-6; len: 16; d_gene: TRBD1; v_gene: TRBV5-1; abundance: -; CDR3aa: CASRLRGGTDNSPLHF; CDR3nt: TGCGCCAGCAGGTTAAGGGGTGGGACAGATAATTCACCCCTCCACTTT
j_gene: TRBJ1-4; len: 15; d_gene: TRBD1; v_gene: TRBV2; abundance: -; CDR3aa: CASSRQGMPNEKLFF; CDR3nt: TGTGCCAGCAGCAGACAGGGGATGCCTAATGAAAAACTGTTTTTT
j_gene: TRBJ2-1; len: 16; d_gene: -; v_gene: TRBV7-8; abundance: -; CDR3aa: CASSLARRVPYNEQFF; CDR3nt: TGTGCCAGCAGCTTAGCGCGGAGGGTGCCCTACAATGAGCAGTTCTTC
j_gene: TRBJ1-5; len: 11; d_gene: -; v_gene: TRBV2; abundance: few; CDR3aa: CASSIDRPQHF; CDR3nt: TGTGCCAGCAGTATCGACAGGCCCCAGCATTTT
j_gene: TRBJ2-7; len: 14; d_gene: TRBD2; v_gene: TRBV18; abundance: -; CDR3aa: CASSSAGGRYEQYF; CDR3nt: TGTGCCAGCTCGTCAGCGGGGGGCCGCTACGAGCAGTACTTC
j_gene: TRBJ2-5; len: 13; d_gene: TRBD1; v_gene: TRBV2; abundance: -; CDR3aa: CASNTGGRETQYF; CDR3nt: TGTGCCAGCAACACAGGGGGGCGGGAGACCCAGTACTTC
j_gene: TRBJ1-2; len: 17; d_gene: TRBD1; v_gene: TRBV4-1; abundance: -; CDR3aa: CASSQPGGAIASYGYTF; CDR3nt: TGCGCCAGCAGCCAGCCAGGGGGCGCGATAGCGTCCTATGGCTACACCTTC
j_gene: TRBJ2-1; len: 16; d_gene: TRBD1; v_gene: TRBV27; abundance: few; CDR3aa: CASSSPQGTGTYEQFF; CDR3nt: TGTGCCAGCAGTTCCCCCCAGGGGACAGGGACCTATGAGCAGTTCTTC
j_gene: TRBJ2-3; len: 13; d_gene: -; v_gene: TRBV5-4; abundance: -; CDR3aa: CASSLLWSGTQYF; CDR3nt: TGTGCCAGCAGCTTGCTGTGGTCGGGTACGCAGTATTTT
j_gene: TRBJ2-3; len: 13; d_gene: -; v_gene: TRBV7-2; abundance: -; CDR3aa: CASSLPGTDTQYF; CDR3nt: TGTGCCAGCAGCTTACCAGGGACAGATACGCAGTATTTT
j_gene: TRBJ2-2; len: 16; d_gene: -; v_gene: TRBV7-2; abundance: -; CDR3aa: CASSKASGGRTGELFF; CDR3nt: TGTGCCAGCAGCAAGGCGTCGGGGGGCAGGACCGGGGAGCTGTTTTTT
j_gene: TRBJ2-3; len: 18; d_gene: TRBD2; v_gene: TRBV9; abundance: -; CDR3aa: CASSVPQWTSGGVDTQYF; CDR3nt: TGTGCCAGCAGCGTACCACAGTGGACTAGCGGGGGAGTAGATACGCAGTATTTT
j_gene: TRBJ2-7; len: 15; d_gene: -; v_gene: TRBV6-2/TRBV6-3; abundance: -; CDR3aa: CASSSSAWAVKEQYF; CDR3nt: -
j_gene: TRBJ2-7; len: 16; d_gene: TRBD1; v_gene: TRBV18; abundance: -; CDR3aa: CASSPGPGQGAREQYF; CDR3nt: TGTGCCAGCTCACCGGGGCCGGGACAGGGGGCGCGTGAGCAGTACTTC
j_gene: TRBJ2-7; len: 16; d_gene: TRBD2; v_gene: TRBV4-1; abundance: -; CDR3aa: CASSQDPTSGAYEQYF; CDR3nt: TGCGCCAGCAGCCAAGACCCAACTAGCGGGGCCTACGAGCAGTACTTC
j_gene: TRBJ2-3; len: 16; d_gene: -; v_gene: TRBV24-1; abundance: once; CDR3aa: CATSDSTPAGPDTQYF; CDR3nt: TGTGCCACCAGTGATTCGACCCCGGCGGGACCAGATACGCAGTATTTT
j_gene: TRBJ1-1; len: 14; d_gene: TRBD1; v_gene: TRBV4-2; abundance: -; CDR3aa: CASGATGSNTEAFF; CDR3nt: TGTGCCAGCGGCGCGACAGGGTCGAACACTGAAGCTTTCTTT
j_gene: TRBJ2-5; len: 15; d_gene: TRBD2; v_gene: TRBV4-2; abundance: -; CDR3aa: CASSRGGGTLETQYF; CDR3nt: TGTGCCAGCAGCCGTGGGGGGGGGACTTTGGAGACCCAGTACTTC
j_gene: TRBJ2-7; len: 14; d_gene: TRBD1; v_gene: TRBV7-6; abundance: once; CDR3aa: CASSLAGQASEQYF; CDR3nt: TGTGCCAGCAGCTTAGCCGGACAGGCTAGCGAGCAGTACTTC
j_gene: TRBJ1-1; len: 13; d_gene: -; v_gene: TRBV9; abundance: -; CDR3aa: CASSVDGNTEAFF; CDR3nt: TGTGCCAGCAGCGTAGACGGGAACACTGAAGCTTTCTTT
j_gene: TRBJ2-7; len: 15; d_gene: -; v_gene: TRBV4-1; abundance: -; CDR3aa: CASSPTRSSSYEQYF; CDR3nt: TGCGCCAGCAGCCCTACGAGGTCAAGCTCCTACGAGCAGTACTTC
j_gene: TRBJ2-7; len: 14; d_gene: TRBD1; v_gene: TRBV19; abundance: -; CDR3aa: CASSPGTVDYEQYF; CDR3nt: TGTGCCAGTAGTCCCGGGACAGTTGATTACGAGCAGTACTTC
j_gene: TRBJ1-2; len: 15; d_gene: TRBD1; v_gene: TRBV7-3; abundance: -; CDR3aa: CASSLNRQGVFGYTF; CDR3nt: TGTGCCAGCAGCTTAAATCGGCAGGGGGTTTTTGGCTACACCTTC
j_gene: TRBJ2-7; len: 15; d_gene: -; v_gene: TRBV25-1; abundance: -; CDR3aa: CASSEYGPPTGEQYF; CDR3nt: TGTGCCAGCAGTGAATATGGGCCCCCGACAGGCGAGCAGTACTTC
j_gene: TRBJ2-4; len: 20; d_gene: TRBD2; v_gene: TRBV3-1/TRBV3-2; abundance: -; CDR3aa: CASSQDRERGGPLAKNIQYF; CDR3nt: TGTGCCAGCAGCCAAGATCGGGAGCGGGGGGGCCCCTTAGCCAAAAACATTCAGTACTTC
j_gene: TRBJ2-1; len: 13; d_gene: -; v_gene: TRBV27; abundance: -; CDR3aa: CASSSPRANEQFF; CDR3nt: TGTGCCAGCAGCAGCCCGAGGGCCAATGAGCAGTTCTTC
j_gene: TRBJ2-2; len: 16; d_gene: TRBD1; v_gene: TRBV6-1; abundance: -; CDR3aa: CASSDPMTGGGGELFF; CDR3nt: TGTGCCAGCAGTGATCCAATGACAGGGGGCGGCGGGGAGCTGTTTTTT
j_gene: TRBJ2-7; len: 14; d_gene: -; v_gene: TRBV5-1; abundance: -; CDR3aa: CASSLGGNSYEQYF; CDR3nt: TGCGCCAGCAGTCTCGGCGGTAACTCCTACGAGCAGTACTTC
j_gene: TRBJ2-1; len: 15; d_gene: TRBD1; v_gene: TRBV3-1/TRBV3-2; abundance: -; CDR3aa: CASRVGTGGYNEQFF; CDR3nt: TGTGCCAGCAGGGTCGGGACAGGGGGATACAATGAGCAGTTCTTC